This T cell receptor (beta chain) was obtained from a study of spatial heterogeneity in lung cancer. The time point was: blood at routine non-recurrence follow-up after resection. The sequenced material consisted of unsorted whole RNA from tumor, nontumor lung or frozen PBMC. This clonotype occurred many times. From the 5' RACE reads, TCRdb called clonotypes with MiXCR, one entry per CDR3 protein. The sample yields about 52,000 distinct CDR3 sequences, about 7.4% seen once. Germline CDR1 reads MNHEY; CDR2 reads SVGEGT. V shed 2 bases and J shed 0 bases, with 9 bases lying between them. The CDR3 runs 15 residues.

The sample was PBMCs, taken at follow-up. This TCR derives from a female donor with early-stage non-small cell lung cancer. The chain recombines TRBV6-2 or TRBV6-3 with TRBJ2-3; the D is unclear. The CDR3 sequence: CASSYDQSSTDTQYF. The CDR3 nucleotides are TGTGCCAGCAGTTACGATCAGAGTAGCACAGATACGCAGTATTTT.